A single T cell receptor beta chain is shown here with its context. The antigen is not known. All patients experienced relapse after autologous stem cell transplantation, and brentuximab vedotin exposure was variable. Thawed PBMCs yielded CD4+ T cells through magnetic negative selection. This specimen belongs to a study of PD-1 blockade in classical Hodgkin lymphoma. Notes on the study in general: The CD4+ diversity rise by C4D1 was clearest in complete responders.

Trimming took off 0 bases at V and 8 bases at J, with 13 bases between the two ends. In germline, CDR1 is SQVTM, CDR2 ANQGSEA. This CDR3 spans 14 amino acids. This table comes from immunoSEQ multiplex PCR, and its TCRdb copy is limited to in-frame clones, with some not included. The profile shows several thousand clones, around four fifths of them singletons. Specimen: CD4+ T cells from blood, collected at baseline. This clonotype was obtained from a human donor with classical Hodgkin lymphoma. The chain combines TRBV29-1 with TRBJ1-4; D gene unclear. CDR3 amino acids: CSVEDLGDGEKLFF. In nucleotides, the CDR3 is TGCAGCGTTGAAGATCTGGGTGATGGGGAAAAACTGTTTTTT.